This TCR beta chain was retrieved from a study of T cells in Graves' hyperthyroidism and ophthalmopathy (dated 2019 in TCRdb). With respect to the entire study: Peripheral blood was sampled at the time of initial diagnosis, prior to any treatment. Once sampling was done, hyperthyroidism patients were given methimazole at a starting dose of 30 mg daily, whereas ophthalmopathy patients were given high-dose intravenous methylprednisolone. The 100 discovery patients were randomly split 7:3 into training and test sets. The study also compared thyroid tissue and blood T-cell repertoires from more than 5 Graves' hyperthyroidism patients. Prospective prediction of ophthalmopathy was tested in an independent validation cohort consisting of 18 hyperthyroidism patients and around 16 patients who later progressed to ophthalmopathy. To identify distinguishing TCR V-J signatures, a discovery cohort of roughly 100 patients was used, comprising some 45 with Graves' ophthalmopathy and 57 with stable Graves' hyperthyroidism. The paper describes TCR Vbeta CDR3 sequencing of fewer than 150 peripheral blood samples, made up of about 40 ophthalmopathy patients, around 78 hyperthyroidism patients and approximately 17 progressor patients. The full study reports these points: Sample size was not statistically predetermined, and blinding of investigators to group allocation was not performed. Most expanded thyroid clonotypes (frequency above 0.001) were also found in blood, which suggests that blood repertoires may mirror thyroid immune responses. A model built on a 13 V-J signature distinguished ophthalmopathy from stable hyperthyroidism, reaching approximately 89% sensitivity and around 81% specificity in cross-validation and 80%/75% in testing. In validation, the model predicted progression to ophthalmopathy a median of roughly 6.2 months before onset, with roughly 70% sensitivity and roughly 72% specificity.

About this clonotype itself: Its binding antigen is unknown. Per-nucleotide qualities are absent, and no much larger clonotype sits a single base away.

From a lookup of the germline V gene, CDR1 and CDR2 are MDHEN and SYDVKM. Taken from cysteine to phenylalanine, the CDR3 has 14 residues. Of the read, only the CDR3 DNA is kept; its 42 bases are in frame from base 1. V and J lose 4 bases and 4 bases, and a span of 13 bases separates them. Stable Graves' hyperthyroidism was defined as the absence of progression to ophthalmopathy over 18 months of follow-up. Hyperthyroidism patients were newly diagnosed, had a disease duration of under 2 months, and were aged 18 to 65 years. Exclusion was applied to patients with uncontrolled infections, other autoimmune diseases, pregnancy or lactation. Diagnoses were based on clinical symptoms, serum thyroxine and TRAb, thyroid ultrasound and orbital computed tomography. Ficoll-Paque density gradient centrifugation was used to isolate PBMCs from under 11 ml of fresh peripheral blood. Total RNA was extracted using Trizol reagent, and RNA quality was assessed on an Agilent 2100 Bioanalyzer.

The TCR beta CDR3 regions were amplified from RNA transcripts. The first round of RT-PCR for the TCR CDR3 was performed with the HTBI primer set and the Qiagen OneStep RT-PCR kit. Libraries were constructed in a second round of multiplex PCR, after which size selection and purification were performed. Sequencing of the libraries was done on an Illumina HiSeq2000 using paired-end 100 bp reads. For the original study's pipeline: SOAPnuke was used to process the raw data, removing reads that contained adapters or uncalled bases, had a mean Phred below 15, or lacked an exact match to the constant primer or identifier. High-quality paired reads were merged using COPE v1.2.5, and each unique nucleotide sequence was defined as a clonotype. MiTCR v1.1 was used to align the clonotypes against IMGT TRBV, TRBD and TRBJ reference segments. Only V-J combinations with frequency above 0.0001, covering about 99% of repertoires, were analysed. A TCS score was defined as the ratio between F50 (clonal expansion) and ExV (chaos), using BLOSUM62-based TCRdist between CDR3 peptides within each V-J. Welch's t-statistics and random forest reduced roughly 530 V-J features to 13, which were used in a naive Bayes classifier (R e1071). TCRdb took the public reads, trimmed them with fastp at Q25, ran MiXCR for clone calling and kept in-frame beta chains. Each entry merges the rows of one CDR3 protein and shows their most common DNA and genes. TCRdb assigned the V and J calls; the authors' analysis was not used. Counted in this sample were about 350,000 distinct CDR3 sequences; approximately 15% of them appeared once. 20% to 25% of the sample rests with the top ten.

The sample comprised blood. This clonotype was sampled from a woman aged 25 to 39 with Graves' hyperthyroidism. The chain is made from TRBV28 and TRBJ1-2, and possibly TRBD1, on 5 matching bases. Here the CDR3 is given as CASSSLQGFYGYTF. In nucleotides, the sequence is TGTGCCAGCAGTTCGCTCCAGGGATTCTATGGCTACACCTTC.